This paragraph reports one TCR beta chain. This clone was recorded only once. Its specific antigen is unknown. One base away there is no much larger clone; base qualities are not given. Spanning cysteine to phenylalanine, the CDR3 consists of 13 amino acids. The DNA shown is the 39-base CDR3, in frame from base 1. CDR1 and CDR2 (SGHDN, FVKESK) derive from the germline V gene. Deletion took 0 bases off V and 6 bases off J, with a span of 8 bases between the germline ends. This specimen belongs to a study of shared clonotypes between healthy human individuals (dated by TCRdb to 2020 to 2022). About the study as a whole: Three men and a couple of women, aged 18 to 49 years, made up the cohort. For each donor, CD4 naive and CD4 memory were each given three plates, CD8 naive was given two plates, and CD8 memory was given one plate. To estimate repertoire size and how much clonotypes are shared between individuals, the study performed deep sequencing of blood TCR repertoires from about five healthy adults. Different laboratories and diverse techniques were used to prepare libraries and sequence TCR repertoires, to increase sequencing depth and limit assay-specific biases. Each donor's leukapheresis produced roughly between roughly 0.85 and 10 billion PBMCs. Overall study outcomes, separate from this receptor: Based on pairwise subsampling, the degree of clonotype sharing among donors was expected to be affected by sequencing depth. The genetic and exposure-history diversity represented was limited by the small number of donors. Sharing across a handful of donors was observed for approximately 5% of naive CD4, over 3% of naive CD8, 2% to 2.5% of memory CD4, and roughly 0.43% of memory CD8 clonotypes. Naive subsets generally had larger estimated clonotype richness than memory subsets. Even with the large sequencing depth, rarefaction of the sorted-subset datasets indicated that sequencing was incomplete. Compared with non-shared clonotypes, clonotypes shared by all four sorted-subset donors had higher generation probabilities. Sampling was restricted to blood, and TCR repertoires in tissues likely differ from the TCR repertoires found in blood.

CD8 naive samples consisted of CD45RO-negative cells that were positively selected for CCR7, yielding a CD45RA+CCR7+ population without TemRA cells. Donors were healthy HIV-negative adults with no recently reported acute infections or vaccinations. Every donor was a Caucasian adult residing in Nashville, Tennessee, USA. Blood was obtained by leukapheresis, after which PBMCs were separated by Ficoll-Histopaque density gradient centrifugation and cryopreserved in liquid nitrogen vapor phase. Analytical flow cytometry was used to check the purity and quantity of each magnetically sorted T cell population. From each sorted fraction, genomic DNA was isolated and quantified by UV absorbance on a Nanodrop 2000c. TCR CDR3 regions were amplified from genomic DNA by multiplex PCR using the deep immunoSEQ assay. Extracted genomic DNA from each cell subset was spread evenly across all wells of several immunoSEQ 96-well plates, with each plate serving as a replicate. For sorted subsets, approximately 200 ng of genomic DNA, equivalent to 25,000 to 35,000 T cell genomes, went into each replicate PCR. Purified libraries were quantified with a Qubit 3.0 fluorometer, sized on a Bioanalyzer 2100, and re-quantified with the KAPA Library Quantification kit. Each immunoSEQ 96-well plate was sequenced on its own single-read 150-cycle Illumina NextSeq 550 flow cell. The study's processing was this. Because the immunoSEQ output held only junctional sequences and lacked quality scores, the filtering could not match the filtering applied to full-length reads. To assign V/J genes and CDR3, sequences were annotated against IMGT germline references using PyIR, a Python wrapper for IgBLAST v1.9. Any read was removed if the V/J assignment was weak (E-value above 1e-6), the CDR3 was missing, or the read contained stop codons, out-of-frame junctions, or ambiguous translated residues. V3J clonotypes were defined by identical inferred V gene, J gene, and CDR3 amino acid sequence. Percentage overlap between repertoires was computed as shared unique clonotypes divided by the size of the smaller repertoire. RTK rarefaction, the Chao1 estimator, and Recon v2.1 estimates of unobserved clonotypes were used to assess repertoire richness. Generation probabilities for all TCRbeta clonotypes obtained by the gDNA method from four donors were computed using OLGA. TCRdb took over this immuneACCESS table, retaining in-frame rearrangements with V and J assigned. Such tables are incomplete; in checked studies, under half of the missing clones stem from an unresolved V gene, and the remainder is unexplained. That table gives V, J and clone size, and the DNA gave D and trimming. The sample table holds hundreds of thousands of clones, of which around 96% were seen once. Of the sample, 0.11% falls within the top ten clones.

The V gene is TRBV14 and the J gene is TRBJ1-2; confidence is insufficient to name the D gene. The origin of this receptor is a woman in her 30s in good health. The sequenced sample was naive CD8+ T cells sorted from blood. In the paper's terms, the cell subset or site label means: CD45RA+CCR7+. CDR3 region: CASSQDQRDGYTF. The DNA sequence reads TGTGCCAGCAGCCAAGATCAGCGGGATGGCTACACCTTC.